This T cell receptor (beta chain) derives from a study of control samples from healthy donors and cancer patients. This CDR3 is built from 18 residues. This table comes from immunoSEQ multiplex PCR, and its TCRdb copy is limited to in-frame clones, with some not included. The table records some 100,000 clones, 85% to 95% of them present only once. Sequenced sample: blood. The chain has TRBV21-1 and TRBJ2-3; TRBD2, the D gene given by the table, was not confirmed from the DNA. TRBV21-1 has pseudogene status. The receptor was derived from a man aged 18 to 35 in good health. Here the CDR3 DNA reads TGTGCCAGCAGATGGGTAAGCGACTTGTCTTCTTTCACAGATACGCAGTATTTT. Protein product: CASRWVSDLSSFTDTQYF.